These T cell receptor beta chains were read from a single sample in a study of Tregs in tolerant kidney transplant recipients. Sequencing was performed with immunoSEQ multiplex PCR; in TCRdb, only in-frame clones are kept and a portion is missing. The repertoire holds roughly 86,000 clones, with approximately 93% as singletons. Source: CD4+ T cells from blood (PBMCs), taken 12 months after the transplant. The receptors were sampled from a human patient who received a combined kidney and bone marrow transplant. A subset of T cells may come from the graft donor. Both conserved end residues are part of each CDR3. A D gene is named only where the DNA matches it firmly. Clone size is stated in some rows and not others, as once, few, many or a class when expanded.

>.|.|TRBV18|13|TRBJ1-5
CATGTNSNQPQHF
TGTGCCACCGGGACAAATAGCAATCAGCCCCAGCATTTT
>.|TRBD1|TRBV7-3|15|TRBJ2-3
CASTKTGANTDTQYF
TGTGCCAGCACCAAGACAGGGGCAAACACAGATACGCAGTATTTT
>.|TRBD2|TRBV5-6|15|TRBJ2-4
CASSLIGTTRHIQYF
TGTGCCAGCAGCCTAATCGGGACTACCCGACACATTCAGTACTTC
>.|.|TRBV7-5|12|TRBJ2-1
CVRSRPRNEQFF
TGTGTCAGAAGCCGACCGAGGAATGAGCAGTTCTTC
>.|.|TRBV18|14|TRBJ2-7
CASSPTPSSYEQYF
TGTGCCAGCTCGCCCACTCCGAGCTCCTACGAGCAGTACTTC
>.|.|TRBV5-1|14|TRBJ1-4
CASRRSRDSEKLFF
TGCGCCAGCAGAAGATCGCGAGACTCTGAAAAACTGTTTTTT
>.|TRBD2|TRBV25-1|17|TRBJ2-1
CASTFSGTSGRYNEQFF
TGTGCCAGCACCTTCTCCGGGACTAGCGGGAGGTACAATGAGCAGTTCTTC
>.|.|TRBV16|15|TRBJ1-2
CASSPVQVSNYGYTF
TGTGCCAGCAGCCCGGTACAGGTTTCGAACTATGGCTACACCTTC
>.|TRBD2|TRBV4-2|15|TRBJ2-1
CASSLQRGGQDEQFF
TGTGCCAGCAGCCTCCAGCGGGGGGGCCAGGATGAGCAGTTCTTC
>.|.|TRBV15|13|TRBJ2-7
CATSRTESYEQYF
TGTGCCACCAGCAGAACGGAGTCCTACGAGCAGTACTTC
>.|TRBD2|TRBV9|16|TRBJ2-1
CASSRAIGEGDNEQFF
TGTGCCAGCAGCCGGGCCATCGGGGAGGGTGACAATGAGCAGTTCTTC
>.|.|TRBV19|13|TRBJ1-2
CASSTPAGYGYTF
TGTGCCAGTAGCACCCCGGCAGGCTATGGCTACACCTTC
>once|TRBD1|TRBV7-9|15|TRBJ2-7
CASSLGTEVTYEQYF
TGTGCCAGCAGCCTAGGGACAGAAGTTACCTACGAGCAGTACTTC
>.|TRBD2|TRBV5-4|16|TRBJ2-3
CASSSQAGGPDDTQYF
TGTGCCAGCAGCTCCCAAGCGGGAGGGCCCGATGATACGCAGTATTTT
>.|TRBD2|TRBV10-1|16|TRBJ2-2
CASNPTSGKKTGELFF
TGCGCCAGCAACCCGACTAGCGGGAAAAAAACCGGGGAGCTGTTTTTT
>.|TRBD2|TRBV7-2|13|TRBJ2-2
CASTGGGGGELFF
TGTGCCAGCACGGGGGGTGGGGGCGGGGAGCTGTTTTTT
>.|.|TRBV5-1|13|TRBJ1-1
CASSPQGNNEAFF
TGCGCCAGCAGCCCGCAGGGGAATAATGAAGCTTTCTTT
>.|.|TRBV9|14|TRBJ2-3
CASAAGRRTDTQYF
TGTGCCAGTGCCGCCGGGCGGAGGACAGATACGCAGTATTTT
>.|.|TRBV29-1|14|TRBJ2-3
CSVPTVFWTDTQYF
TGCAGCGTCCCGACAGTGTTTTGGACAGATACGCAGTATTTT
>.|TRBD2|TRBV11-2|16|TRBJ2-7
CASSLEIDAGVVEQYF
TGTGCCAGCAGCTTAGAGATCGACGCGGGAGTGGTCGAGCAGTACTTC
>once|TRBD1|TRBV27|16|TRBJ2-5
CASRAGTGSPQETQYF
TGTGCCAGCAGAGCCGGGACAGGGTCCCCCCAAGAGACCCAGTACTTC
>.|TRBD1|TRBV19|12|TRBJ1-5
CASSTRDSAKHF
TGTGCCAGTAGTACCCGGGACAGTGCAAAGCATTTT
>.|TRBD1|TRBV18|17|TRBJ2-6
CASSPGQGFSGANVLTF
TGTGCCAGCTCACCGGGACAGGGATTCTCTGGGGCCAACGTCCTGACTTTC
>.|TRBD2|TRBV9|15|TRBJ2-1
CASSPDGTSGRKQFF
TGTGCCAGCAGCCCCGATGGGACTAGCGGGAGGAAGCAGTTCTTC
>.|.|TRBV6-1|15|TRBJ1-1
CASSESSAGNTEAFF
TGTGCCAGCAGTGAATCCTCGGCGGGGAACACTGAAGCTTTCTTT
>.|.|TRBV14|16|TRBJ2-7
CASSHLMGAPVYEQYF
TGTGCCAGCAGCCACCTCATGGGAGCCCCCGTCTACGAGCAGTACTTC
>.|TRBD1|TRBV19|15|TRBJ1-5
CASSITGQGSQPQHF
TGTGCCAGTAGTATAACAGGACAGGGGAGTCAGCCCCAGCATTTT
>once|.|TRBV7-2|16|TRBJ2-1
CASSRSGTGRGNEQFF
TGTGCCAGCAGCCGCTCCGGGACTGGCCGAGGCAATGAGCAGTTCTTC
>.|TRBD2|TRBV4-1|17|TRBJ2-7
CASSQVWETSGSYEQYF
TGCGCCAGCAGCCAAGTATGGGAGACTAGCGGGAGCTACGAGCAGTACTTC
>.|.|TRBV21-1|16|TRBJ1-2
CASSKGGGSPNYGYTF
TGTGCCAGCAGCAAAGGGGGGGGCTCGCCAAACTATGGCTACACCTTC
>.|.|TRBV19|13|TRBJ1-4
CASRSATNEKLFF
TGTGCCAGCAGGTCAGCAACTAATGAAAAACTGTTTTTT
>.|.|TRBV7-9|13|TRBJ1-1
CASSLGQRTEAFF
TGTGCCAGCAGCTTAGGTCAGAGGACTGAAGCTTTCTTT
>.|.|TRBV14|16|TRBJ2-5
CASSQYPRGVQETQYF
TGTGCCAGCAGCCAATACCCCAGGGGGGTACAAGAGACCCAGTACTTC
>.|.|TRBV5-1|14|TRBJ2-7
CASSSLGGNYEQYF
TGCGCCAGCAGCTCCCTTGGAGGGAACTACGAGCAGTACTTC
>once|TRBD1|TRBV14|19|TRBJ2-1
CASSQDPTGRQGFYNEQFF
TGTGCCAGCAGCCAAGATCCTACGGGGCGACAGGGGTTCTACAATGAGCAGTTCTTC
>.|TRBD1|TRBV2|13|TRBJ2-5
CASRLGQQETQYF
TGTGCCAGCAGATTGGGACAGCAAGAGACCCAGTACTTC
>.|.|TRBV28|13|TRBJ1-3
CASSFGSGNTIYF
TGTGCCAGCAGTTTCGGGTCTGGAAACACCATATATTTT
>.|.|TRBV11-2|12|TRBJ2-5
CASSLGGRAQYF
TGTGCCAGCAGCCTAGGGGGGCGGGCCCAGTACTTC
>.|TRBD1|TRBV7-9|16|TRBJ2-1
CASSLRGTGRGNEQFF
TGTGCCAGCAGCCTAAGGGGGACAGGGAGGGGCAATGAGCAGTTCTTC
>.|TRBD2|TRBV19|15|TRBJ2-3
CASSFLAGRGDTQYF
TGTGCCAGTAGTTTTCTAGCGGGTCGTGGAGATACGCAGTATTTT
>once|TRBD2|TRBV4-2|16|TRBJ2-1
CASSQEHSGGGNEQFF
TGTGCCAGCAGCCAAGAACACAGCGGGGGTGGAAATGAGCAGTTCTTC
>.|TRBD2|TRBV11-3|15|TRBJ2-7
CASSSSGRESSEQYF
TGTGCCAGCAGCTCCAGCGGGAGGGAGTCCTCCGAGCAGTACTTC
>.|TRBD1|TRBV19|13|TRBJ1-2
CASIASYRGGYTF
TGTGCCAGTATTGCCTCTTACAGGGGTGGCTACACCTTC
>.|.|TRBV11-3|14|TRBJ2-3
CASSPGRGASTQYF
TGTGCCAGCAGCCCCGGGAGAGGGGCGTCGACGCAGTATTTT
>.|TRBD1|TRBV19|14|TRBJ2-7
CASAPRDRGDEQYF
TGTGCCAGCGCACCCCGAGACAGGGGCGACGAGCAGTACTTC
>.|.|TRBV4-1|18|TRBJ1-6
CASSQDPPSSSYNSPLHF
TGCGCCAGCAGCCAAGATCCCCCATCGAGCTCCTATAATTCCCCCCTCCACTTT
>.|TRBD2|TRBV10-3|17|TRBJ2-3
CAASKAGGTLGTDTQYF
TGTGCCGCGTCGAAAGCGGGGGGAACGCTAGGCACAGATACGCAGTATTTT
>.|TRBD2|TRBV6-4|21|TRBJ2-2
CASSASRRKREQKGSTGELFF
TGTGCCAGCAGTGCCTCCAGACGGAAGCGGGAGCAAAAAGGTAGCACCGGGGAGCTGTTTTTT
>.|.|TRBV7-6|14|TRBJ1-2
CASSSLGGGIGYTF
TGTGCCAGCAGTTCGTTGGGTGGGGGGATTGGCTACACCTTC
>.|TRBD1|TRBV7-2|15|TRBJ2-7
CASSSVTGGDYEQYF
TGTGCCAGCAGCTCAGTTACAGGGGGCGATTACGAGCAGTACTTC
>.|.|TRBV18|16|TRBJ1-2
CASSPGNGGQGYGYTF
TGTGCCAGCTCACCCGGTAACGGGGGGCAGGGCTATGGCTACACCTTC